This T cell receptor beta chain was identified during a study of technical replicates of blood from four donors. Data came from immunoSEQ multiplex PCR; TCRdb stores just in-frame clones and leaves some out. The sample includes around 97,000 clones, around 96% of them seen just once. With 4 bases clipped from V and 5 bases from J, the junction kept 7 bases outside the gene matches. The CDR3 extends over 15 amino acids. Germline V gene sequence: CDR1 MRHNA, CDR2 SNTAGT. This clone was counted a single time. The material sequenced was T cells isolated from PBMCs. This clonotype was obtained from a human donor in good health. The genes are TRBV6-4 and TRBJ2-3, with 9 bases identical to TRBD2. In nucleotides, the CDR3 is TGTGCCAGCAGTGCAATAGCGGGAGCCGGAGATACGCAGTATTTT. Translating gives CASSAIAGAGDTQYF.